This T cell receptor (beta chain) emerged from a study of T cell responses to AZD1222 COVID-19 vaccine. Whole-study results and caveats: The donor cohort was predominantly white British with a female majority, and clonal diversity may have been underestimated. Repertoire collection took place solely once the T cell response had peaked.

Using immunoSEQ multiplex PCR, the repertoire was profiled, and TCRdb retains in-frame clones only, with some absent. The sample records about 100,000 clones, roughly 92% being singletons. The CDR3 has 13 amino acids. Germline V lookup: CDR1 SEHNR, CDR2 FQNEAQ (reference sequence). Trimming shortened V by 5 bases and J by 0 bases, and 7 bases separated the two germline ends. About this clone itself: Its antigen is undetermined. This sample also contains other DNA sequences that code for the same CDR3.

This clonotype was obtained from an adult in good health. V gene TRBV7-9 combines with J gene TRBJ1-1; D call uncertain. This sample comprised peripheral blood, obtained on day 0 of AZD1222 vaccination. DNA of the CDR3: TGTGCCAGCAGCCTCGATATGAACACTGAAGCTTTCTTT. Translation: CASSLDMNTEAFF.